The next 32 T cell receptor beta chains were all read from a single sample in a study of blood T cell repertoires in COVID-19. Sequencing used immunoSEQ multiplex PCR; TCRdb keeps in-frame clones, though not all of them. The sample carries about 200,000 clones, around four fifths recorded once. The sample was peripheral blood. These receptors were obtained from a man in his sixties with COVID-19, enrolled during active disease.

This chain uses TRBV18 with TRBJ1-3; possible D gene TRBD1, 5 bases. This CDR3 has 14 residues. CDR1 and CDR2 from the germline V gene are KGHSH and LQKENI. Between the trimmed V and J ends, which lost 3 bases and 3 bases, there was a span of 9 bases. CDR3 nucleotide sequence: TGTGCCAGCTCACCGGGGCCCGATGGAAACACCATATATTTT. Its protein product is CASSPGPDGNTIYF.

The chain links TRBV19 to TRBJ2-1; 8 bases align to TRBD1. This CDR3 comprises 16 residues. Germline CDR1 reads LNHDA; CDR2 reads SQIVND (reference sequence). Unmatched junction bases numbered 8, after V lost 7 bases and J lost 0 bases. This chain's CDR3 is CASNPTGVGSYNEQFF. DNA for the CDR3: TGTGCCAGTAATCCGACAGGGGTAGGCTCCTACAATGAGCAGTTCTTC. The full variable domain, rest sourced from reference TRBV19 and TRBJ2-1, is DGGITQSPKYLFRKEGQNVTLSCEQNLNHDAMYWYRQDPGQGLRLIYYSQIVNDFQKGDIAEGYSVSREKKESFPLTVTSAQKNPTAFYLCASNPTGVGSYNEQFFGPGTRLTVL.

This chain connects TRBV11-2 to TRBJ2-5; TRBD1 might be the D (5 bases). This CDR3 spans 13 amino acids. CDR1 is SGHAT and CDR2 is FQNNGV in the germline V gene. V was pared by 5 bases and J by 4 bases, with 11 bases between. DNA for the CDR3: TGTGCCAGCAGCACCCGGACACTAGAGACCCAGTACTTC. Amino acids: CASSTRTLETQYF. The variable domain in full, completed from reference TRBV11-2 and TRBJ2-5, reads EAGVAQSPRYKIIEKRQSVAFWCNPISGHATLYWYQQILGQGPKLLIQFQNNGVVDDSQLPKDRFSAERLKGVDSTLKIQPAKLEDSAVYLCASSTRTLETQYFGPGTRLLVL.

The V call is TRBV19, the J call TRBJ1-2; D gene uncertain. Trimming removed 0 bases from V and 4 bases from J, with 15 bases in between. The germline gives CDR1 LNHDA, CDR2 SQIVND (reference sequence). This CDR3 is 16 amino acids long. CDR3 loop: CASSIDRAGMAYGYTF. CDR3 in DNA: TGTGCCAGTAGTATAGATCGTGCAGGAATGGCCTATGGCTACACCTTC.

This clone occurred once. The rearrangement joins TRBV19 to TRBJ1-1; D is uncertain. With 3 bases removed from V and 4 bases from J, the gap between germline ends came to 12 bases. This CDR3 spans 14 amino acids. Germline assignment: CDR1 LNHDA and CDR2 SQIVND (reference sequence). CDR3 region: CASSITPSSTEAFF. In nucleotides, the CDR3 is TGTGCCAGTAGTATCACCCCTTCCAGCACTGAAGCTTTCTTT.

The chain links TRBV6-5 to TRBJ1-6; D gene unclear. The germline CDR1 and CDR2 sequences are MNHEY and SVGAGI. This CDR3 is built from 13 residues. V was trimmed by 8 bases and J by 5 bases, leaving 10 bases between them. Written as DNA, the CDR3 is TGTGCCAGCCGGGTTTCGGATAATTCACCCCTCCACTTT. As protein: CASRVSDNSPLHF.

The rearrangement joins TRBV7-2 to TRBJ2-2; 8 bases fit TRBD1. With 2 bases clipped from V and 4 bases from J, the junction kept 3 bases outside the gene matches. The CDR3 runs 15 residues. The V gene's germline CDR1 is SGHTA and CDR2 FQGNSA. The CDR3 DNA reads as TGTGCCAGCAGCTTAAGGACAGGGAGCACCGGGGAGCTGTTTTTT. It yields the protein CASSLRTGSTGELFF.

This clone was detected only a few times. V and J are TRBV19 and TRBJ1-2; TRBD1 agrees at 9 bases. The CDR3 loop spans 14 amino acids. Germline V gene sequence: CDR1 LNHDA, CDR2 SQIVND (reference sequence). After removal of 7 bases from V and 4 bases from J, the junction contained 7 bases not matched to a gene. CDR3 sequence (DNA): TGTGCCAGTACCCTCGGGGACAGGGTCTATGGCTACACCTTC. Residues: CASTLGDRVYGYTF.

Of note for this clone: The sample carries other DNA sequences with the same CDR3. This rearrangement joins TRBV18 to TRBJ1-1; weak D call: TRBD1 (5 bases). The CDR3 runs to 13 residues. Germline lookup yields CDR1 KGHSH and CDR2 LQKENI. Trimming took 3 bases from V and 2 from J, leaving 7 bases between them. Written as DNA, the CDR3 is TGTGCCAGCTCACCGCAGGGTAACACTGAAGCTTTCTTT. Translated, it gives CASSPQGNTEAFF.

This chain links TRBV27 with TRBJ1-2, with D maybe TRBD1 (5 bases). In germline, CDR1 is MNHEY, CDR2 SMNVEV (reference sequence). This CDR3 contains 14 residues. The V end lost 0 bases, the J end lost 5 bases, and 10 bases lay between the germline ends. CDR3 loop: CASSLSGTGYGYTF. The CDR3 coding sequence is TGTGCCAGCAGTTTATCGGGGACTGGGTATGGCTACACCTTC.

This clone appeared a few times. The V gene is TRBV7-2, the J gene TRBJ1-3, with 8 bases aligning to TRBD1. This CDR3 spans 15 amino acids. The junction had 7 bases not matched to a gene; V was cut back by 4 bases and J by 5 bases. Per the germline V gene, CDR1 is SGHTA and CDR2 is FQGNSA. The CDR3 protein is CASSSAGGLRNTIYF. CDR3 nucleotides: TGTGCCAGCAGCTCCGCAGGGGGCCTTAGAAACACCATATATTTT.

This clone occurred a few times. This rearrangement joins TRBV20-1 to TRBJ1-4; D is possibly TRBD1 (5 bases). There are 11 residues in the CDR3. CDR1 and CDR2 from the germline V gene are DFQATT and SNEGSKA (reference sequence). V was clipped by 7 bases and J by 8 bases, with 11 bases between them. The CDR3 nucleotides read TGCAGTGTGGGGGGGAGGGAAAAACTGTTTTTT. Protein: CSVGGREKLFF.

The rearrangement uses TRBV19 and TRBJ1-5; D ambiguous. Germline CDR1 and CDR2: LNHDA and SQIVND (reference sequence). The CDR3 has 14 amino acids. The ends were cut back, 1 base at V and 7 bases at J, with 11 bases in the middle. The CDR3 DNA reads TGTGCCAGTAGTATAGCAGGCATTAGGCAGCCCCAGCATTTT. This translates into CASSIAGIRQPQHF.

The CDR3 nucleotides read TGTGCTAGTGGTTTGGTAACAGGAACCCTCCGCGGCTACACCTTC. Translating gives CASGLVTGTLRGYTF. V is TRBV12-5 and J is TRBJ1-2; the D gene is possibly TRBD1 (5 bases). Trimming shortened V by 0 bases and J by 8 bases, and 16 bases separated the two germline ends. From germline, CDR1 is LGHNT and CDR2 FRNRAP. CDR3 length: 15 residues. The complete variable domain, with remaining parts taken from reference TRBV12-5 and TRBJ1-2, reads DARVTQTPRHKVTEMGQEVTMRCQPILGHNTVFWYRQTMMQGLELLAYFRNRAPLDDSGMPKDRFSAEMPDATLATLKIQPSEPRDSAVYFCASGLVTGTLRGYTFGSGTRLTVV.

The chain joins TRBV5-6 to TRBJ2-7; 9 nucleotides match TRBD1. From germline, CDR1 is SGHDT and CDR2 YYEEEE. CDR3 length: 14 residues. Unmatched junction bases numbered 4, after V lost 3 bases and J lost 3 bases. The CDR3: CASSSRTGVYEQYF. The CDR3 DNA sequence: TGTGCCAGCAGCTCCCGGACAGGGGTCTACGAGCAGTACTTC.

Here the CDR3 reads CASSFAGVSPLHF. In nucleotides, the CDR3 is TGTGCCAGCAGTTTCGCAGGGGTATCACCCCTCCACTTT. This chain uses TRBV27 with TRBJ1-6; tentative D call: TRBD1 (6 bases). V lost 3 bases and J lost 10, with 10 bases in between. Germline V gives CDR1 MNHEY, CDR2 SMNVEV (reference sequence). CDR3 length: 13 amino acids.

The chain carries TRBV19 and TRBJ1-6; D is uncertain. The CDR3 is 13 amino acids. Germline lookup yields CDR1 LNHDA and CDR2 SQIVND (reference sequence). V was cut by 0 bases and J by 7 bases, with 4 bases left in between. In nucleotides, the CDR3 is TGTGCCAGTAGTATAGAGGGCAATTCACCCCTCCACTTT. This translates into CASSIEGNSPLHF.

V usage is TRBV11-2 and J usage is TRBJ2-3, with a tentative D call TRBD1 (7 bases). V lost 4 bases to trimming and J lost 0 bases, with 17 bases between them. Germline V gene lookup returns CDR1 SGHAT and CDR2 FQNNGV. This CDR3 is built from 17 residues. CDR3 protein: CASSWGAGTVSTDTQYF. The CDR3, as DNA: TGTGCCAGCAGCTGGGGGGCCGGGACAGTGAGCACAGATACGCAGTATTTT.

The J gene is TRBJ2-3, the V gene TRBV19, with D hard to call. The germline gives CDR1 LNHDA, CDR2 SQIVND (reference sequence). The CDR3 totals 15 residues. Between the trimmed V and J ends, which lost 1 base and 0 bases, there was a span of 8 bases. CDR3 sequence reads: CASSIGAASTDTQYF. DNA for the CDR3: TGTGCCAGTAGTATAGGGGCAGCCAGCACAGATACGCAGTATTTT.

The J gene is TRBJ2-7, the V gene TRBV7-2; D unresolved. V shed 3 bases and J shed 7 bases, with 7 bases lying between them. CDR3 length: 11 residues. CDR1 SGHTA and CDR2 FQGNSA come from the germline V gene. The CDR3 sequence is CASSFLLEQYF. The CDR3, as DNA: TGTGCCAGCAGCTTTTTACTTGAGCAGTACTTC.

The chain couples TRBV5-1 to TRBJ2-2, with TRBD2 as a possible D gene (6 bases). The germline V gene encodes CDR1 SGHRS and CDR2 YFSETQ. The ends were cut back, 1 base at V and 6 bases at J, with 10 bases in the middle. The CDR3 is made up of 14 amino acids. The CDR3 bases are TGCGCCAGCAGCTTGCAGCGGGTGGCCGGGGAGCTGTTTTTT. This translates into CASSLQRVAGELFF.

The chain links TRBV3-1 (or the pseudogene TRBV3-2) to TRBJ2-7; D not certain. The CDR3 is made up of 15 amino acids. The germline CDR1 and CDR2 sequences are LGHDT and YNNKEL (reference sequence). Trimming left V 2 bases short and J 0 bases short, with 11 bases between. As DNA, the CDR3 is TGTGCCAGCAGCCAATCCCCGCTGAGCTCCTACGAGCAGTACTTC. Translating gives CASSQSPLSSYEQYF.

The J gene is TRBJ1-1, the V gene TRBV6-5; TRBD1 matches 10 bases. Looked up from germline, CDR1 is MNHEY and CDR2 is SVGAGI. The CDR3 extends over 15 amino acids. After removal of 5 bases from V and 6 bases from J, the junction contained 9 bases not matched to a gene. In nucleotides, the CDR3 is TGTGCCAGCAGTCCAGGGACAGGGGACCTCTCTGAAGCTTTCTTT. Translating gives CASSPGTGDLSEAFF.

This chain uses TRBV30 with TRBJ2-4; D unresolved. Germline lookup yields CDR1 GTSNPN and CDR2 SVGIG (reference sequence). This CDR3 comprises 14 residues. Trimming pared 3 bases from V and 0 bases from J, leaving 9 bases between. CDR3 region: CAWSPGLAKNIQYF. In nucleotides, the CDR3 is TGTGCCTGGAGCCCGGGTCTAGCCAAAAACATTCAGTACTTC.

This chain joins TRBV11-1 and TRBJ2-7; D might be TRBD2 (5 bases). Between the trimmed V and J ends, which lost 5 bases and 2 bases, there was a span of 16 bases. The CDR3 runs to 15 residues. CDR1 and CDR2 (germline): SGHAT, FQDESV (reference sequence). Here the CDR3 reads CASSPALDLAYEQYF. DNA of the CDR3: TGTGCCAGCAGCCCAGCTCTGGACTTGGCCTACGAGCAGTACTTC.

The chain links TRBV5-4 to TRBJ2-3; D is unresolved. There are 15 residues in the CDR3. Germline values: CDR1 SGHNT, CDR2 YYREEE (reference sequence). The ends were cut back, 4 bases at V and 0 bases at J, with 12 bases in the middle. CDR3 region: CASSKALTSTDTQYF. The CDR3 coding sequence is TGTGCCAGCAGCAAAGCGCTGACTAGCACAGATACGCAGTATTTT.

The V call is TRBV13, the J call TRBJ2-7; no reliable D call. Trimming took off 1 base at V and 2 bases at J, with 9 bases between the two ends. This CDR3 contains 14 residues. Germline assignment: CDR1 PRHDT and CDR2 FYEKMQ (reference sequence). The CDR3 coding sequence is TGTGCCAGCAGCTTAGAATACAGTACCTACGAGCAGTACTTC. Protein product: CASSLEYSTYEQYF.

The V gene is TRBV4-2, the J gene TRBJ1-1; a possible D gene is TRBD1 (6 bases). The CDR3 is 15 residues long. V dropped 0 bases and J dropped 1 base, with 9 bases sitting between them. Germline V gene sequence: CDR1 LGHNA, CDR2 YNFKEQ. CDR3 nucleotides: TGTGCCAGCAGCCAAGATAAACAGGGGAACACTGAAGCTTTCTTT. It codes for CASSQDKQGNTEAFF.

In DNA form, the CDR3 reads TGTGCCAGCGGCCTGGGGGCCCGGCACACTGAAGCTTTCTTT. It encodes CASGLGARHTEAFF. The chain carries TRBV13 and TRBJ1-1, with a possible D match to TRBD1 (6 bases). Deletions cut 8 bases from V and 3 bases from J, with 16 bases between. The CDR3 covers 14 residues. Germline V gene lookup returns CDR1 PRHDT and CDR2 FYEKMQ (reference sequence). The full variable domain, rest sourced from reference TRBV13 and TRBJ1-1, is AAGVIQSPRHLIKEKRETATLKCYPIPRHDTVYWYQQGPGQDPQFLISFYEKMQSDKGSIPDRFSAQQFSDYHSELNMSSLELGDSALYFCASGLGARHTEAFFGQGTRLTVV.

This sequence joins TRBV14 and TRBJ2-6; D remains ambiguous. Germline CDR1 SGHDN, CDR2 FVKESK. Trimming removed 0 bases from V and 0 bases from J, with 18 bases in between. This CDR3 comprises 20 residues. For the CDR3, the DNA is TGTGCCAGCAGCCAAGATGGAAAGACGGGTCGTAGCTCTGGGGCCAACGTCCTGACTTTC. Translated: CASSQDGKTGRSSGANVLTF.

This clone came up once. The CDR3 DNA sequence: TGTGCCAGCAGCTTAGGGCAGGGGGTGCACAATGAGCAGTTCTTC. It translates to CASSLGQGVHNEQFF. This chain joins TRBV7-8 and TRBJ2-1, with 7 bases matching TRBD1. Germline V gene sequence: CDR1 SGHVS, CDR2 FQNEAQ. The CDR3 is 15 amino acids. With V trimmed by 1 base and J by 5 bases, 5 bases remained unmatched.

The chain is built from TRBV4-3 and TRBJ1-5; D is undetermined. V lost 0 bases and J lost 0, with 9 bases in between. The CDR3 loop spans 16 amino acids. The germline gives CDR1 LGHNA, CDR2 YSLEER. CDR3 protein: CASSQDFSFSNQPQHF. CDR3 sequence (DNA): TGCGCCAGCAGCCAAGATTTCAGTTTTAGCAATCAGCCCCAGCATTTT.